The clone carrying this TCR beta chain was recorded a few times. The target antigen is unknown. TCR beta CDR3 regions were amplified from RNA. The TCR CDR3 was amplified in a first-round RT-PCR using the HTBI primer set. TCRdb fed the multiplex PCR reads into MiXCR, producing one record per CDR3 protein. Of hundreds of thousands of distinct CDR3 sequences detected, around 15% appear once; the ten largest clones hold roughly a tenth. Germline-derived CDR1 and CDR2 are SEHNR and FQNEAQ (reference sequence). The CDR3 is 17 residues long. The V gene lost 6 bases and the J gene lost 0 bases, with 15 bases spanning the gap. The sample belongs to a study of T cells in Graves' hyperthyroidism and ophthalmopathy. Overall study findings and caveats: Most expanded thyroid clonotypes above 0.001 recurred in blood.

The sequence derives from a woman aged 18 to 35 with Graves' hyperthyroidism. The gene calls are TRBV7-9 and TRBJ2-6, with D unresolved. Sequencing was carried out using blood. The CDR3 coding sequence is TGTGCCAGCAGTTCCCCCCTGGCCGACTCTGGGGCCAACGTCCTGACTTTC. Protein product: CASSSPLADSGANVLTF.